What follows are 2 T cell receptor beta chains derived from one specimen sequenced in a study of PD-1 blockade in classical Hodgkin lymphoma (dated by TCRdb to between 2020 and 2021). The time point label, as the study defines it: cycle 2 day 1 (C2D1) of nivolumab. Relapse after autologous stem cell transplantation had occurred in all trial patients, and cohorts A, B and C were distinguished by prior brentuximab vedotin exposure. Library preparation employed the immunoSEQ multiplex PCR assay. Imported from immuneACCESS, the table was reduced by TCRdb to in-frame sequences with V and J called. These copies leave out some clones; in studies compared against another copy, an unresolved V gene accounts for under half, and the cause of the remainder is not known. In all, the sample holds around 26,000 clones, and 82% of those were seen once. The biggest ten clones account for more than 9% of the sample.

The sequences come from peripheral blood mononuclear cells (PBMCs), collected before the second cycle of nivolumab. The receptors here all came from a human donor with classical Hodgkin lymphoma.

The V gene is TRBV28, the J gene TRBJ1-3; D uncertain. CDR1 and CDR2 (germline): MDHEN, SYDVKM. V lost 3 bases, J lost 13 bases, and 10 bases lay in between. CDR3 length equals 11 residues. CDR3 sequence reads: CASSFEAAIYF. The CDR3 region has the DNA TGTGCCAGCAGTTTCGAGGCGGCTATATATTTT.

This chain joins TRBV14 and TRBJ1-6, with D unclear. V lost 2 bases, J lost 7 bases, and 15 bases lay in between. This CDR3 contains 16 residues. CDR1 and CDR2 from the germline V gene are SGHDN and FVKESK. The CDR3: CASSQRNGRFNSPLHF. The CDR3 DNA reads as TGTGCCAGCAGCCAACGGAACGGACGGTTCAATTCACCCCTCCACTTT.